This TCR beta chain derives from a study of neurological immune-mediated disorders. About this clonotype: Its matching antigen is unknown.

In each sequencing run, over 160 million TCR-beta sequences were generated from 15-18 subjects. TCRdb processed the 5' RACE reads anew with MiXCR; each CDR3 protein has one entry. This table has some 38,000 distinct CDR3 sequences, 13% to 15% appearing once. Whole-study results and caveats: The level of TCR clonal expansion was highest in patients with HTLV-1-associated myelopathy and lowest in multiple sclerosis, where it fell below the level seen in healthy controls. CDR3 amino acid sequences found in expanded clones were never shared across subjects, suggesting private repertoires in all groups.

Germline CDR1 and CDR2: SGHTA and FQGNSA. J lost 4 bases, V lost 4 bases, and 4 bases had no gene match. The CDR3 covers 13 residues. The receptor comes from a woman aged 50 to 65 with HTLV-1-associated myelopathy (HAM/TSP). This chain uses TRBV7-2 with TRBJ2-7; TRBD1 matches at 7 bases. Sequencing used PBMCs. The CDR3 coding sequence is TGTGCCAGCAGCTACGGGACAGTATACGAGCAGTACTTC. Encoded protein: CASSYGTVYEQYF. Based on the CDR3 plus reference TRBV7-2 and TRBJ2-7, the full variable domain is GAGVSQSPSNKVTEKGKDVELRCDPISGHTALYWYRQSLGQGLEFLIYFQGNSAPDKSGLPSDRFSAERTGGSVSTLTIQRTQQEDSAVYLCASSYGTVYEQYFGPGTRLTVT.